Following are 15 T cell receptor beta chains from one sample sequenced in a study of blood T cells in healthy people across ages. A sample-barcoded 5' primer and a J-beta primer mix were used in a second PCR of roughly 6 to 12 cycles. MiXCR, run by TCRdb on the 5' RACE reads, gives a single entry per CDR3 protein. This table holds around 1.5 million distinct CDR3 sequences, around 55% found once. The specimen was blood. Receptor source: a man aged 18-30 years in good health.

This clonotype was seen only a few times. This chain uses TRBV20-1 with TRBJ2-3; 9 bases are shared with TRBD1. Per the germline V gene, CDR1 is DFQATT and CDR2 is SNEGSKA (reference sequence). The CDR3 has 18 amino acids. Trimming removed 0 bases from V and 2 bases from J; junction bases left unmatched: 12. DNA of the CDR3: TGCAGTGCTAGAGATGTGGGTCCCGGGACAGGGATCACAGATACGCAGTATTTT. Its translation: CSARDVGPGTGITDTQYF.

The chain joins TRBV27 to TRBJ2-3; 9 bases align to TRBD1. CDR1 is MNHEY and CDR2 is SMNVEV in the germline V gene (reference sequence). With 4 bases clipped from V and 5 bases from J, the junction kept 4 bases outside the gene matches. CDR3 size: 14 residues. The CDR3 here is CASSSGTGIDTQYF. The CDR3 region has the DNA TGTGCCAGCAGTTCCGGGACAGGGATAGATACGCAGTATTTT.

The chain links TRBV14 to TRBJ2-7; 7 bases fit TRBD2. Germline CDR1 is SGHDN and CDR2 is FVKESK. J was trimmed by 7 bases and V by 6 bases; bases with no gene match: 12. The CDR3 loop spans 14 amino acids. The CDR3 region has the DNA TGTGCCAGCAGTATCGGACTAGGGATGAGTGAGCAGTACTTC. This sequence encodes CASSIGLGMSEQYF.

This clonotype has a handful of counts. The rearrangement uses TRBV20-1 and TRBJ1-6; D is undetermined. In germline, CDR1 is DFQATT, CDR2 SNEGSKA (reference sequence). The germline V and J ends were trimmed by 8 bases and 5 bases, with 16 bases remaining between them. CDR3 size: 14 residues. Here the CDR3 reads CSSQEGLDNSPLHF. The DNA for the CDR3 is TGCAGTTCTCAGGAGGGCTTGGATAATTCACCCCTCCACTTT.

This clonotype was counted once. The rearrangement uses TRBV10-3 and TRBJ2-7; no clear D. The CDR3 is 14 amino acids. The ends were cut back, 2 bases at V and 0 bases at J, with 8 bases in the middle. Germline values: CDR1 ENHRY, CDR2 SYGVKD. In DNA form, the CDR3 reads TGTGCCATCAGTGAGGGAGCAGGCTCCTACGAGCAGTACTTC. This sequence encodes CAISEGAGSYEQYF.

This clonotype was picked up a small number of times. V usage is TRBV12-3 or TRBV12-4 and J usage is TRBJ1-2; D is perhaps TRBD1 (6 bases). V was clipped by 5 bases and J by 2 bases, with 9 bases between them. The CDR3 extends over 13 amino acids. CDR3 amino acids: CASSKDRNYGYTF. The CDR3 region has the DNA TGTGCCAGCAGTAAAGACAGGAACTATGGCTACACCTTC.

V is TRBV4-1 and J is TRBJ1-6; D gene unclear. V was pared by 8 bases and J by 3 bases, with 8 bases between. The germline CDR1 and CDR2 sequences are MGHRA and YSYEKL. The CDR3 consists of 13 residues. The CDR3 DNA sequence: TGCGCCAGCCAACCGGACTATAATTCACCCCTCCACTTT. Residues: CASQPDYNSPLHF.

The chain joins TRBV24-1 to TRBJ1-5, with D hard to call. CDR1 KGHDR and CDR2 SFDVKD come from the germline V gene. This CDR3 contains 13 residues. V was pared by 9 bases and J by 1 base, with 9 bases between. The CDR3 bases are TGTGCCACCGGGCAGGCAAGCAATCAGCCCCAGCATTTT. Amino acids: CATGQASNQPQHF.

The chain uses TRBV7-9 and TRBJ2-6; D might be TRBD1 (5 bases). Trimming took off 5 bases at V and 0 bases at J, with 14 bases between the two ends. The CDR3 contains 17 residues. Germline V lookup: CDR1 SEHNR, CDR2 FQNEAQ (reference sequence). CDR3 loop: CASSGARRISGANVLTF. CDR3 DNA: TGTGCCAGCAGCGGGGCTCGGCGGATCTCTGGGGCCAACGTCCTGACTTTC.

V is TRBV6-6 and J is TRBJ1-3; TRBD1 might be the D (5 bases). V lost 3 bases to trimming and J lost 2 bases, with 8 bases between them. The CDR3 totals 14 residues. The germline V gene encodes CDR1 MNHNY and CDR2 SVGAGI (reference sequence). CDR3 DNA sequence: TGTGCCAGCAGTTATTTGGACACTGGAAACACCATATATTTT. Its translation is CASSYLDTGNTIYF.

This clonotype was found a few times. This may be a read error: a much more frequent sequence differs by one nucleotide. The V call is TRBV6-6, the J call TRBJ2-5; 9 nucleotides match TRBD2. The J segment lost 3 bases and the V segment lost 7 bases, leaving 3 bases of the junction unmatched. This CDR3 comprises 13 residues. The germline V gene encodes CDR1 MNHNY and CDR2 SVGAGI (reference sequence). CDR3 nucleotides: TGTGCCAGCACCTTAGCGGGAGAAGAGACCCAGTACTTC. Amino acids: CASTLAGEETQYF.

The CDR3: CASSLNPREGNQPQHF. The CDR3 DNA reads TGCGCCAGCAGCTTGAATCCACGGGAGGGGAATCAGCCCCAGCATTTT. J is TRBJ1-5 and V is TRBV5-1; D might be TRBD1 (5 bases). Germline V gives CDR1 SGHRS, CDR2 YFSETQ. The CDR3 is made up of 16 amino acids. V lost 1 base, J lost 4 bases, and 15 bases lay in between. Looking up the rest from reference TRBV5-1 and TRBJ1-5 gives the full variable domain: KAGVTQTPRYLIKTRGQQVTLSCSPISGHRSVSWYQQTPGQGLQFLFEYFSETQRNKGNFPGRFSGRQFSNSRSEMNVSTLELGDSALYLCASSLNPREGNQPQHFGDGTRLSIL.

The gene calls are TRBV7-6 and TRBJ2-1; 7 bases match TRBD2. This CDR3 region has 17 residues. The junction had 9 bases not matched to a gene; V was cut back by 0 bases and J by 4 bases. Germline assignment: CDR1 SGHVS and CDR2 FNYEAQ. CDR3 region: CASSLARASGVYNEQFF. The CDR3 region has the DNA TGTGCCAGCAGCTTAGCGAGGGCTAGCGGAGTTTACAATGAGCAGTTCTTC.

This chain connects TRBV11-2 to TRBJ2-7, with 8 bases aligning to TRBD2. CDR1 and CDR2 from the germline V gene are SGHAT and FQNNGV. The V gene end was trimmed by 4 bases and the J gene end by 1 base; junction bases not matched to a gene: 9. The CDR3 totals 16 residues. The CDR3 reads CASSSLLVAGSYEQYF. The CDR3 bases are TGTGCCAGCAGCTCGTTGTTGGTAGCGGGATCCTACGAGCAGTACTTC.

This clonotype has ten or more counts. CDR3 protein: CSASGGVIDGYTF. The CDR3 nucleotides read TGCAGTGCTAGCGGGGGCGTCATTGATGGCTACACCTTC. The genes are TRBV20-1 and TRBJ1-2; the D gene is possibly TRBD1 (6 bases). This CDR3 is 13 amino acids long. V was shortened by 3 bases and J by 6 bases, with 14 bases between the two germline ends. CDR1 and CDR2 from the germline V gene are DFQATT and SNEGSKA (reference sequence).